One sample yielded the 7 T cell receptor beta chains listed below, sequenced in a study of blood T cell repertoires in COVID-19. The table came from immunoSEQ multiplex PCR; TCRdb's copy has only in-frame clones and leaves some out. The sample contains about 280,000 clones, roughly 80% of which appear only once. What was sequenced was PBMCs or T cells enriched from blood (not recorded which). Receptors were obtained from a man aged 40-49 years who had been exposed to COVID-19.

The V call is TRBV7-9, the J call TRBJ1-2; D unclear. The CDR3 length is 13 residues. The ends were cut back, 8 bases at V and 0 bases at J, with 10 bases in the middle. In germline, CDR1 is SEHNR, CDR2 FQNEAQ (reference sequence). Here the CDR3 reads CASVRGANYGYTF. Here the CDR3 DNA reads TGTGCCAGCGTGCGGGGAGCTAACTATGGCTACACCTTC.

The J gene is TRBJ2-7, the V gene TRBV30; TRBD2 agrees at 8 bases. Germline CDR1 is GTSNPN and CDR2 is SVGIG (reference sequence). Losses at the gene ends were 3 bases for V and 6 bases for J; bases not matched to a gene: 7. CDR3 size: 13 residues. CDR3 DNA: TGTGCCTGGAGACCAGCGGGAGTCGCCGAGCAGTACTTC. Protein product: CAWRPAGVAEQYF.

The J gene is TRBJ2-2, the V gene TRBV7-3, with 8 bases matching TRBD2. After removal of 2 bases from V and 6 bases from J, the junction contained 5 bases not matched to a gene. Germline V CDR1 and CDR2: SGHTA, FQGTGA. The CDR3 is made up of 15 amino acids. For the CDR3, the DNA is TGTGCCAGCAGCTTAGGAGCGGGAGTCCCCGGGGAGCTGTTTTTT. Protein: CASSLGAGVPGELFF.

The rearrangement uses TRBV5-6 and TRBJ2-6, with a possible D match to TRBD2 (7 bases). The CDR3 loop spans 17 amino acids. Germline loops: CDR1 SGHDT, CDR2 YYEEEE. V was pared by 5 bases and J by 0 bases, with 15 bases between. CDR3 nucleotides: TGTGCCAGCAGTCGGGGGGCGGGAAGCTCTGGGGCCAACGTCCTGACTTTC. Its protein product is CASSRGAGSSGANVLTF.

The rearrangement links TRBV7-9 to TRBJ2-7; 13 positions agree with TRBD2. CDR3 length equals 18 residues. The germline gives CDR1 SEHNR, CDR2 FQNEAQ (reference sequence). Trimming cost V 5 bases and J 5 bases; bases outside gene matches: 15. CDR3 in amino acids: CASSRSVPTSGRIHEQYF. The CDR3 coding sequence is TGTGCCAGCAGCCGATCCGTCCCGACTAGCGGGAGGATCCACGAGCAGTACTTC.

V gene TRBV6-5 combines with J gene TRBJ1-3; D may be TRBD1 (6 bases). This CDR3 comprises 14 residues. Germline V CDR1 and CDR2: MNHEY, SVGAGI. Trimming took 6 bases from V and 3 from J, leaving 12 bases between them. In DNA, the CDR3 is TGTGCCAGCAGGATGAACAGGGATGGAAACACCATATATTTT. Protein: CASRMNRDGNTIYF.

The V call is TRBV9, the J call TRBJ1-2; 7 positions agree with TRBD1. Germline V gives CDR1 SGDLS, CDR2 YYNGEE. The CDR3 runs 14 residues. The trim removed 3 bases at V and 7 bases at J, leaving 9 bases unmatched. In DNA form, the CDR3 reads TGTGCCAGCAGCGCCCGGGACAGCCTTCCTGGCTACACCTTC. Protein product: CASSARDSLPGYTF.